This passage covers 17 T cell receptor beta chains from one sample sequenced in a study of T cell changes during pregnancy in multiple sclerosis. The protocol was immunoSEQ multiplex PCR, while the TCRdb copy is restricted to in-frame clones and leaves out a portion. The sample holds tens of thousands of clones; about 91% are singletons and the top ten take around 1.6%. This sample comprised peripheral blood, obtained after pregnancy. The receptor set was obtained from a female donor with multiple sclerosis, enrolled in a pregnancy study.

The chain combines TRBV9 with TRBJ2-1, with 8 bases aligning to TRBD2. Germline lookup yields CDR1 SGDLS and CDR2 YYNGEE. V shed 3 bases, J shed 1 base, and the junction held 3 bases outside the gene matches. This CDR3 has 15 amino acids. The CDR3 DNA sequence: TGTGCCAGCAGCGGAACTAGCGGATCCTACAATGAGCAGTTCTTC. It codes for CASSGTSGSYNEQFF.

The genes are TRBV2 and TRBJ2-5; 10 bases line up with TRBD2. The CDR3 is made up of 16 amino acids. Germline V gene sequence: CDR1 SNHLY, CDR2 FYNNEI. With V trimmed by 0 bases and J by 5 bases, 6 bases remained unmatched. CDR3 sequence: CASSEASGRAGETQYF. As DNA, the CDR3 is TGTGCCAGCAGTGAAGCGAGCGGGAGGGCGGGGGAGACCCAGTACTTC.

The chain combines TRBV28 with TRBJ2-1; D gene ambiguous. V gave up 1 base and J gave up 4 bases, with 11 bases separating them. CDR3 length: 15 residues. Germline assignment: CDR1 MDHEN and CDR2 SYDVKM. CDR3 sequence (DNA): TGTGCCAGCAGTTTATCCAGCCACGGGTACAATGAGCAGTTCTTC. Its protein is CASSLSSHGYNEQFF.

Points on this clone: The same CDR3 is also encoded by other DNA sequences in this sample. The chain carries TRBV4-2 and TRBJ2-7; 7 bases are a match to TRBD1. J gave up 2 bases and V 0 bases, and 7 bases lay outside the gene matches. The CDR3 loop spans 16 amino acids. From germline, CDR1 is LGHNA and CDR2 YNFKEQ. CDR3 protein: CASSQDSGDRAYEQYF. DNA for the CDR3: TGTGCCAGCAGCCAAGATTCAGGTGACAGGGCCTACGAGCAGTACTTC.

The chain joins TRBV5-6 to TRBJ2-1, with 7 bases aligning to TRBD2. CDR1 and CDR2 (germline): SGHDT, YYEEEE. J lost 5 bases, V lost 0 bases, and 5 bases had no gene match. The CDR3 covers 15 residues. In DNA, the CDR3 is TGTGCCAGCAGCTTGGGGGGCGGGAGAGACAATGAGCAGTTCTTC. Translation gives CASSLGGGRDNEQFF.

The chain recombines TRBV18 with TRBJ1-4; D is ambiguous. In germline, CDR1 is KGHSH, CDR2 LQKENI. Trimming shortened V by 2 bases and J by 4 bases, and 8 bases separated the two germline ends. The CDR3 loop spans 14 amino acids. The CDR3 DNA is TGTGCCAGCTCACCAAGGAGAGATAATGAAAAACTGTTTTTT. This gives the protein CASSPRRDNEKLFF.

The chain couples TRBV18 to TRBJ2-7, with a possible D match to TRBD1 (6 bases). From germline, CDR1 is KGHSH and CDR2 LQKENI. The CDR3 extends over 12 amino acids. Trimming left V 5 bases short and J 6 bases short, with 11 bases between. CDR3 in DNA: TGTGCCAGCTCAAAGGGGGTCGGCGAGCAGTACTTC. Amino acids: CASSKGVGEQYF.

The chain couples TRBV6-6 to TRBJ2-7, with TRBD2 matching 11 bases. V shed 10 bases and J 2 bases; nucleotides not matched to a gene: 7. This CDR3 contains 14 residues. Germline values: CDR1 MNHNY, CDR2 SVGAGI (reference sequence). This CDR3 is CANRSGRGAYEQYF. The CDR3 nucleotides read TGTGCCAACCGTAGCGGGAGGGGTGCCTACGAGCAGTACTTC.

The chain joins TRBV2 to TRBJ1-4, with no clear D. In germline, CDR1 is SNHLY, CDR2 FYNNEI. This CDR3 region has 15 residues. Trimming took off 1 base at V and 1 base at J, with 7 bases between the two ends. DNA for the CDR3: TGTGCCAGCAGTGAAGTTGGGAGAACTAATGAAAAACTGTTTTTT. It yields the protein CASSEVGRTNEKLFF.

This sequence joins TRBV4-3 and TRBJ1-1; no firm D call. The V end was cut by 9 bases, the J end by 1 base, with 12 bases between. Looked up from germline, CDR1 is LGHNA and CDR2 is YSLEER. This CDR3 region has 13 residues. CDR3 residues: CARKPPGNTEAFF. Written as DNA, the CDR3 is TGCGCCAGAAAGCCCCCTGGGAACACTGAAGCTTTCTTT.

With respect to this clone: The junction departs from the called germline gene at one end, perhaps through a read error. The V gene is TRBV30, the J gene TRBJ2-3; 7 positions agree with TRBD1. The CDR3 runs to 12 residues. Germline assignment: CDR1 GTSNPN and CDR2 SVGIG (reference sequence). CDR3 nucleotides: TGTGCCTGGAGTTCCTTTAAGGGGGCGGGCTTTTTT. Translated, it gives CAWSSFKGAGFF. Using reference TRBV30 and TRBJ2-3 for the parts outside the CDR3, the full variable domain is SQTIHQWPATLVQPVGSPLSLECTVEGTSNPNLYWYRQAAGRGLQLLFYSVGIGQISSEVPQNLSASRPQDRQFILSSKKLLLSDSGFYLCAWSSFKGAGFFGPGTRLTVL.

The chain is built from TRBV5-4 and TRBJ2-7; 10 nucleotides agree with TRBD2. V trimming: 4 bases; J trimming: 3 bases; junction bases outside the gene matches: 10. The CDR3 contains 16 residues. Germline V gene data show CDR1 as SGHNT and CDR2 as YYREEE (reference sequence). CDR3 in DNA: TGTGCCAGCAGCCGAAGATCTAGCGGGAGAAACTACGAGCAGTACTTC. Amino acid sequence: CASSRRSSGRNYEQYF.

The gene calls are TRBV11-2 and TRBJ2-7; 13 bases are a match to TRBD2. V was pared by 6 bases and J by 2 bases, with 4 bases of the junction left unmatched. CDR3 length equals 15 residues. CDR1 and CDR2 from the germline V gene are SGHAT and FQNNGV. CDR3 amino acids: CASRLGTSGAYEQYF. For the CDR3, the DNA is TGTGCCAGCAGACTCGGGACTAGCGGGGCCTACGAGCAGTACTTC.

This clone showed up just once. The J gene is TRBJ1-2, the V gene TRBV4-2; D is possibly TRBD1 (5 bases). The V and J ends lost 2 bases and 7 bases respectively, with 11 bases between them. The germline V gene encodes CDR1 LGHNA and CDR2 YNFKEQ. The CDR3 is 13 residues long. CDR3 residues: CASSQRQGSGYTF. CDR3 nucleotide sequence: TGTGCCAGCAGCCAACGGCAGGGCAGTGGCTACACCTTC.

The J gene is TRBJ2-4, the V gene TRBV19; the D gene is possibly TRBD2 (5 bases). The CDR3 is 15 amino acids. CDR1 is LNHDA and CDR2 is SQIVND in the germline V gene (reference sequence). Deletions cut 6 bases from V and 0 bases from J, with 12 bases between. The CDR3 protein is CASSQPDLAKNIQYF. CDR3 DNA sequence: TGTGCCAGTAGCCAACCGGACTTAGCCAAAAACATTCAGTACTTC.

The chain links TRBV27 to TRBJ1-5, with 10 bases aligning to TRBD1. After removal of 8 bases from V and 5 bases from J, the junction contained 3 bases not matched to a gene. Germline V gives CDR1 MNHEY, CDR2 SMNVEV (reference sequence). This CDR3 is 13 amino acids long. The CDR3 coding sequence is TGTGCCAGCGGCGGGACAGGGGATCAGCCCCAGCATTTT. It translates to CASGGTGDQPQHF.

This clone appeared a single time. V usage is TRBV14 and J usage is TRBJ2-3; tentatively, D is TRBD2 (6 bases). The germline gives CDR1 SGHDN, CDR2 FVKESK. This CDR3 comprises 19 residues. V lost 4 bases, J lost 1 base, and 24 bases lay in between. The CDR3 DNA is TGTGCCAGCAGCCGAATCTCGGGAGAAGGGGCCGGGGGCACAGATACGCAGTATTTT. Translated: CASSRISGEGAGGTDTQYF.